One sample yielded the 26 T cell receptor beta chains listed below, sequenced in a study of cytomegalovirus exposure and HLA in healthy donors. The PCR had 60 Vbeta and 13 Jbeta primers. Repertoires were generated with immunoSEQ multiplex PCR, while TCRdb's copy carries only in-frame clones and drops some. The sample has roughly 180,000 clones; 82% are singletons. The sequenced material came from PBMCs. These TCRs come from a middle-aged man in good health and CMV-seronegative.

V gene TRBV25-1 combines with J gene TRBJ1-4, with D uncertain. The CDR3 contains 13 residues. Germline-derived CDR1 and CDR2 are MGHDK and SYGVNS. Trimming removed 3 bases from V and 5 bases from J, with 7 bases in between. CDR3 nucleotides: TGTGCCAGCAGTGATGGAGCGAATGAAAAACTGTTTTTT. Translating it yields CASSDGANEKLFF. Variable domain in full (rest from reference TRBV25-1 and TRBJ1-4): EADIYQTPRYLVIGTGKKITLECSQTMGHDKMYWYQQDPGMELHLIHYSYGVNSTEKGDLSSESTVSRIRTEHFPLTLESARPSHTSQYLCASSDGANEKLFFGSGTQLSVL.

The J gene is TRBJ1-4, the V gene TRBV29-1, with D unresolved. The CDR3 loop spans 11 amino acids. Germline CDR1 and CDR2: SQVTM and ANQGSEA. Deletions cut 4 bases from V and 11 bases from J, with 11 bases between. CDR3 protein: CSVASPEKLFF. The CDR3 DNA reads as TGCAGCGTTGCCTCGCCTGAGAAACTGTTTTTT.

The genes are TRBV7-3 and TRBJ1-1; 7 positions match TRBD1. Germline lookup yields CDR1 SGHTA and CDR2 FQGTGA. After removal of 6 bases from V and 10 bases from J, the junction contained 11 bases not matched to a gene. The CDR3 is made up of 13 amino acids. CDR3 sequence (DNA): TGTGCCAGCAGTCTTAACCGAGACAGGGCAGCTTTCTTT. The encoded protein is CASSLNRDRAAFF. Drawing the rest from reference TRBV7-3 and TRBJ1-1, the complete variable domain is GAGVSQTPSNKVTEKGKYVELRCDPISGHTALYWYRQSLGQGPEFLIYFQGTGAADDSGLPNDRFFAVRPEGSVSTLKIQRTERGDSAVYLCASSLNRDRAAFFGQGTRLTVV.

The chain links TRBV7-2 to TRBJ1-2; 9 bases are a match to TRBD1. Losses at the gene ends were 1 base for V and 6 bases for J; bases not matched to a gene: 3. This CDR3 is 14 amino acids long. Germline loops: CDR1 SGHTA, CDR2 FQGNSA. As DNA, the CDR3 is TGTGCCAGCAGCTTAGGACAGGGGGAGGATGGCTACACCTTC. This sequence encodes CASSLGQGEDGYTF. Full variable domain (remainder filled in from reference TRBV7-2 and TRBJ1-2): GAGVSQSPSNKVTEKGKDVELRCDPISGHTALYWYRQSLGQGLEFLIYFQGNSAPDKSGLPSDRFSAERTGGSVSTLTIQRTQQEDSAVYLCASSLGQGEDGYTFGSGTRLTVV.

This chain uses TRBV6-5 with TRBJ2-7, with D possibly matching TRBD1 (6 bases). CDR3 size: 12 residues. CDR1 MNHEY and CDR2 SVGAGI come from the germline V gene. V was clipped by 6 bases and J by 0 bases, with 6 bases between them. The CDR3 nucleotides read TGTGCCAGCAGGGACAGCTCCTACGAGCAGTACTTC. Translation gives CASRDSSYEQYF.

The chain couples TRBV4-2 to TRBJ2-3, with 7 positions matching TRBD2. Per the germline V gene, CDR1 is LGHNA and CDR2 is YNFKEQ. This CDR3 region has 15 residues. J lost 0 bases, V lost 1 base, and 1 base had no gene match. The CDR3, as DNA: TGTGCCAGCAGCCAAGGTAGCGGGAGCACAGATACGCAGTATTTT. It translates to CASSQGSGSTDTQYF.

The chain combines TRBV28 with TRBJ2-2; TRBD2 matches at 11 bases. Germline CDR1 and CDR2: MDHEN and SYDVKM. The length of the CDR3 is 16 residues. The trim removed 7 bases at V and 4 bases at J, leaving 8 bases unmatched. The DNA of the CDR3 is TGTGCCAGCAACTTGGGGCTAGCGGGAGGCACCGGGGAGCTGTTTTTT. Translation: CASNLGLAGGTGELFF.

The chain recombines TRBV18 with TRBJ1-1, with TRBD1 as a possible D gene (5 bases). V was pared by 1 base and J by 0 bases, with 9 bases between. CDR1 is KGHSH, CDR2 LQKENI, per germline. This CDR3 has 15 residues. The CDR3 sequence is CASSPQAGVNTEAFF. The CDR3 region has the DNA TGTGCCAGCTCACCACAGGCGGGGGTGAACACTGAAGCTTTCTTT. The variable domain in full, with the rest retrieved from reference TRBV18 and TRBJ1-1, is NAGVMQNPRHLVRRRGQEARLRCSPMKGHSHVYWYRQLPEEGLKFMVYLQKENIIDESGMPKERFSAEFPKEGPSILRIQQVVRGDSAAYFCASSPQAGVNTEAFFGQGTRLTVV.

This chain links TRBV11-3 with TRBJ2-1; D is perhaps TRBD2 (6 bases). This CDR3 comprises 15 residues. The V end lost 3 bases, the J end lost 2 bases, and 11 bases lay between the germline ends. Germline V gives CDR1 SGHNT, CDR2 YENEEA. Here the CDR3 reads CASSFGGTTYNEQFF. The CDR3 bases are TGTGCCAGCAGCTTCGGCGGGACGACCTACAATGAGCAGTTCTTC. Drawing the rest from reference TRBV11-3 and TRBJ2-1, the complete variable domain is EAGVVQSPRYKIIEKKQPVAFWCNPISGHNTLYWYLQNLGQGPELLIRYENEEAVDDSQLPKDRFSAERLKGVDSTLKIQPAELGDSAVYLCASSFGGTTYNEQFFGPGTRLTVL.

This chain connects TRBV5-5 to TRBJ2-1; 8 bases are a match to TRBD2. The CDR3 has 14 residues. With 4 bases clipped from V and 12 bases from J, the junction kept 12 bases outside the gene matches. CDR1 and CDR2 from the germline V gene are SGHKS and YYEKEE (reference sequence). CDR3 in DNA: TGTGCCAGCAGCCTGAATAGCGGGATTACGGTGCAGTTCTTC. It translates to CASSLNSGITVQFF.

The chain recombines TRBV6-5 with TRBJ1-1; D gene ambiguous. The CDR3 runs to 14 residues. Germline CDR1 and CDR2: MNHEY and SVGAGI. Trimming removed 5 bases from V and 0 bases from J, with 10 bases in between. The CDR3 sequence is CASSTTNLNTEAFF. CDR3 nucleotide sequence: TGTGCCAGCAGTACGACAAATTTGAACACTGAAGCTTTCTTT.

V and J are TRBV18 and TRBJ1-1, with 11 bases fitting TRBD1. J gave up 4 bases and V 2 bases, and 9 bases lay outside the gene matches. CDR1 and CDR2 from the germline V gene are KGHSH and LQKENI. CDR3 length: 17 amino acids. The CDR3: CASSPRTGGEGTTEAFF. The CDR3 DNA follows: TGTGCCAGCTCACCAAGGACAGGGGGCGAAGGCACCACTGAAGCTTTCTTT.

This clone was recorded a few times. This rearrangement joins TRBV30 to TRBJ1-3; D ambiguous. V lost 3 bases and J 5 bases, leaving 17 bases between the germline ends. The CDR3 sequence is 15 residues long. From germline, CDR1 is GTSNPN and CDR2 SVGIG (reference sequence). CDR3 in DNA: TGTGCCTGGAGAGAAAAGGTTCCAGGTAGAAACACCATATATTTT. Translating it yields CAWREKVPGRNTIYF.

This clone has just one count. CDR3 amino acids: CASSDLDTGELFF. CDR3 nucleotides: TGTGCCAGCAGTGACTTAGACACCGGGGAGCTGTTTTTT. The J gene is TRBJ2-2, the V gene TRBV6-1; D is ambiguous. The V gene lost 3 bases and the J gene lost 3 bases, with 5 bases spanning the gap. The CDR3 runs to 13 residues. CDR1 and CDR2 from the germline V gene are MNHNS and SASEGT.

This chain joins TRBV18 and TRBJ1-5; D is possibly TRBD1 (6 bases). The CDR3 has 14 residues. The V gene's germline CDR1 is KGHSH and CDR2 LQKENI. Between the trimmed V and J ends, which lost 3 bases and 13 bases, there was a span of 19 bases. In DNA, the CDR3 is TGTGCCAGCTCACCTAGAGGGGGGGCCGAAACTCAGCATTTT. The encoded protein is CASSPRGGAETQHF.

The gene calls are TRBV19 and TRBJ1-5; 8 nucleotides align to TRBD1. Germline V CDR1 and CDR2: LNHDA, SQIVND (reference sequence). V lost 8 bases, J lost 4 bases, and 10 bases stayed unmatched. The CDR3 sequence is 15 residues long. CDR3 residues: CASETGAGVNQPQHF. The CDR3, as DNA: TGTGCCAGTGAGACAGGGGCTGGGGTAAATCAGCCCCAGCATTTT.

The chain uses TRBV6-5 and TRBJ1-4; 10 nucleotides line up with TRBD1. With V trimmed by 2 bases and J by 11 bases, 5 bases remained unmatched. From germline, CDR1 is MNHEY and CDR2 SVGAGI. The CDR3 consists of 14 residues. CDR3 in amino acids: CASSYDRGRDKLFF. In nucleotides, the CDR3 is TGTGCCAGCAGTTACGACAGGGGGCGAGACAAACTGTTTTTT.

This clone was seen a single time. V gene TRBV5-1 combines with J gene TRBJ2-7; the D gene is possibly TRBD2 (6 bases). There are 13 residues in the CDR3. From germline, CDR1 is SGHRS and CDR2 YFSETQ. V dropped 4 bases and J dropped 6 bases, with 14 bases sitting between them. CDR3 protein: CASSPDGGTEQYF. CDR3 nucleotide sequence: TGCGCCAGCAGCCCGGACGGGGGAACCGAGCAGTACTTC.

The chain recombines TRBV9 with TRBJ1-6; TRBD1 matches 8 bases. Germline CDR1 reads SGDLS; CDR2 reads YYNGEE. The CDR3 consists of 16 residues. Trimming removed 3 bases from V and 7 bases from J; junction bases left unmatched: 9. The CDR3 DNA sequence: TGTGCCAGCAGCGCCCCACAGGGGGTGGCAAATTCACCCCTCCACTTT. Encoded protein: CASSAPQGVANSPLHF.

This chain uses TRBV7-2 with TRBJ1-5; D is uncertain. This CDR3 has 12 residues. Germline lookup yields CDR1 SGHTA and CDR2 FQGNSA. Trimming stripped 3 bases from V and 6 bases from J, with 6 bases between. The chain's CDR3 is CASSFGGQPQHF. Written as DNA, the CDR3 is TGTGCCAGCAGCTTCGGAGGTCAGCCCCAGCATTTT.

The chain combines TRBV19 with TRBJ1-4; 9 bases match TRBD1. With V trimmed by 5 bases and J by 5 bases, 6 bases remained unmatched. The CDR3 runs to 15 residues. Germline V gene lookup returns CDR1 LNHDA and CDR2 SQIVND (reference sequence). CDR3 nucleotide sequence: TGTGCCAGTAGTGTAGTCGGGACAGGGAATGAAAAACTGTTTTTT. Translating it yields CASSVVGTGNEKLFF.

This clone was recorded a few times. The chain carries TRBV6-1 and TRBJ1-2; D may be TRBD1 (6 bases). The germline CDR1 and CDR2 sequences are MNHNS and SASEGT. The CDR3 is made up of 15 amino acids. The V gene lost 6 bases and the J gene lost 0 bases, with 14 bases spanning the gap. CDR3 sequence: CASSGQLVANYGYTF. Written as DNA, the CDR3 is TGTGCCAGCAGCGGACAGTTAGTAGCTAACTATGGCTACACCTTC.

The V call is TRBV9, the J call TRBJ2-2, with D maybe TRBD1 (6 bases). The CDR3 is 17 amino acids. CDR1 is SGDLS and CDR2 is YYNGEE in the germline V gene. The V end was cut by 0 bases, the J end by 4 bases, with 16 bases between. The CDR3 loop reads CASSVEYRQASTGELFF. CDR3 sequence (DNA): TGTGCCAGCAGCGTAGAGTATCGACAGGCATCCACCGGGGAGCTGTTTTTT.

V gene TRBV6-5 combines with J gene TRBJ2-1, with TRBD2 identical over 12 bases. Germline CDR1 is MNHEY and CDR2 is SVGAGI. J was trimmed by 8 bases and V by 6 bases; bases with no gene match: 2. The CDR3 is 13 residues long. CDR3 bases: TGTGCCAGCAGAAGACTAGCGGGGGATGAGCAGTTCTTC. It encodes CASRRLAGDEQFF.

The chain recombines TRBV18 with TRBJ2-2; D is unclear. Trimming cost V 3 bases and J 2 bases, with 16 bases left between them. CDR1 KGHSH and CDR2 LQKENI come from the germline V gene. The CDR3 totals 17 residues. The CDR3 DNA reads TGTGCCAGCTCACCGATCGCTGGCGGAGAAAACACCGGGGAGCTGTTTTTT. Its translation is CASSPIAGGENTGELFF.

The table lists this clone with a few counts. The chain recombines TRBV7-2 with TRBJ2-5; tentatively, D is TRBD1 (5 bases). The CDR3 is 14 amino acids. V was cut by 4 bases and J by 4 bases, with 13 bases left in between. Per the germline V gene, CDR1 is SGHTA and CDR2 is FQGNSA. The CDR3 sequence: CASSSGGAGETQYF. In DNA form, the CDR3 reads TGTGCCAGCAGCTCGGGTGGGGCCGGAGAGACCCAGTACTTC.